This T cell receptor beta chain was retrieved from a study of molecular identifiers for immune sequencing clone quantification. Study context: Five aliquots were made in replicates from the RNA of around 20,000 or 100,000 naive CD8 cells, and four were sequenced.

The authors built bulk TCR libraries by previously described methods with listed TCR primers. A single record per CDR3 protein comes from TCRdb applying MiXCR to the PCR reads. The repertoire consists of approximately 9,400 distinct CDR3 sequences, with under 25% occurring once and the leading ten covering approximately 1.5%. The CDR3 contains 15 residues. Trimming stripped 2 bases from V and 3 bases from J, with 14 bases between. Germline CDR1 and CDR2: GTSNPN and SVGIG (reference sequence). This clonotype is medium-sized (0.01 to 0.1%) in the sample. Its antigen is not known. Whole-study results and caveats: In naive cells, under 1% of molecules belonged to clones above 20 RNA copies, against over 98% in effector cells.

Naive CD8 T cells were sorted as CD8+CD4-CCR7+CD45RA+. The receptor's source is a human donor in good health. Some libraries in this study had Jurkat cell RNA spiked in. Sequencing input: naive CD8+ T cells from blood, with Jurkat cell RNA spiked in. Subset reported: FACS-sorted CD8+CD4-CCR7+CD45RA+ naive T cells. This chain joins TRBV30 and TRBJ1-5, with a possible D match to TRBD1 (5 bases). The CDR3 DNA reads TGTGCCTGGAGTCTACCCGACAGTACCAATCAGCCCCAGCATTTT. Its translation: CAWSLPDSTNQPQHF. Filled out from reference TRBV30 and TRBJ1-5, the complete variable domain reads SQTIHQWPATLVQPVGSPLSLECTVEGTSNPNLYWYRQAAGRGLQLLFYSVGIGQISSEVPQNLSASRPQDRQFILSSKKLLLSDSGFYLCAWSLPDSTNQPQHFGDGTRLSIL.